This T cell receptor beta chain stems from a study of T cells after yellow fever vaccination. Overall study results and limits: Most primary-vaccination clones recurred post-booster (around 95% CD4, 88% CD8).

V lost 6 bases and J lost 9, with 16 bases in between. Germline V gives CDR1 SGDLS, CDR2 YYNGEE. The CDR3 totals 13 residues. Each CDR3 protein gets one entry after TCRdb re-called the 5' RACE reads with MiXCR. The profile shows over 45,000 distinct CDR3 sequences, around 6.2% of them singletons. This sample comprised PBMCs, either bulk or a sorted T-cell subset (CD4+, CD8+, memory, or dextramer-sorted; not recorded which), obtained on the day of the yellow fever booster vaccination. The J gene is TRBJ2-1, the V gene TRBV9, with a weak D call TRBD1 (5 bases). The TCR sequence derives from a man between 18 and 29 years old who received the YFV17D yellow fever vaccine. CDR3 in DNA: TGTGCCAGCAACCATTGGGGCGCTACTGAGCAGTTCTTC. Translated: CASNHWGATEQFF. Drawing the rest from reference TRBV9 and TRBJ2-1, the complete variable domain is DSGVTQTPKHLITATGQRVTLRCSPRSGDLSVYWYQQSLDQGLQFLIQYYNGEERAKGNILERFSAQQFPDLHSELNLSSLELGDSALYFCASNHWGATEQFFGPGTRLTVL.